The 5 T cell receptor beta chains in this list originate from one sample, sequenced in a study of blood T cell repertoires in COVID-19. Assay: immunoSEQ multiplex PCR; the TCRdb copy retains only in-frame clones and omits some. The sample carries roughly 380,000 clones, about four fifths recorded once. The sample taken for sequencing was peripheral blood. All receptors come from a human donor with acute or convalescent COVID-19. The donor label of this sample is uncertain.

The V and J genes are TRBV5-1 and TRBJ2-1; D is unclear. The CDR3 totals 15 residues. Germline V gene lookup returns CDR1 SGHRS and CDR2 YFSETQ. The ends were cut back, 2 bases at V and 5 bases at J, with 14 bases in the middle. CDR3 protein: CASSFLGPPNNEQFF. The CDR3 DNA reads TGCGCCAGCAGCTTTCTAGGTCCCCCAAACAATGAGCAGTTCTTC.

The chain combines TRBV3-1 (or the pseudogene TRBV3-2) with TRBJ1-2; D might be TRBD1 (6 bases). Trimming shortened V by 3 bases and J by 4 bases, and 12 bases separated the two germline ends. CDR3 size: 14 residues. CDR1 LGHDT and CDR2 YNNKEL come from the germline V gene (reference sequence). The CDR3 reads CASSQDTGFYGYTF. In DNA, the CDR3 is TGTGCCAGCAGCCAGGATACAGGGTTCTATGGCTACACCTTC.

The chain combines TRBV6-6 with TRBJ1-2, with D uncertain. Per germline, CDR1 MNHNY and CDR2 SVGAGI (reference sequence). Trimming removed 0 bases from V and 5 bases from J, with 10 bases in between. The CDR3 loop spans 14 amino acids. Here the CDR3 DNA reads TGTGCCAGCAGTTACTCAACCTTCTATTATGGCTACACCTTC. Protein: CASSYSTFYYGYTF.

The chain employs TRBV4-2 and TRBJ2-1; 9 positions match TRBD2. Germline trimming cut 4 bases from V and 5 bases from J; bases unmatched to any gene: 6. The CDR3 extends over 15 amino acids. Germline V CDR1 and CDR2: LGHNA, YNFKEQ. CDR3 nucleotides: TGTGCCAGCAGCCGAGGACTAGCGACCAACAATGAGCAGTTCTTC. Its translation: CASSRGLATNNEQFF.

The chain has TRBV6-6 and TRBJ1-1; 9 bases fit TRBD1. Germline loops: CDR1 MNHNY, CDR2 SVGAGI (reference sequence). V trimming: 7 bases; J trimming: 1 base; junction bases outside the gene matches: 4. The CDR3 has 14 amino acids. The DNA for the CDR3 is TGTGCCAGCAAATGGACAGGGGCGAACACTGAAGCTTTCTTT. Its protein product is CASKWTGANTEAFF.